The 14 T cell receptor beta chains below come from one sample, sequenced in a study of ipilimumab plus nivolumab after autologous stem cell transplantation. Assay: immunoSEQ multiplex PCR; the TCRdb copy retains only in-frame clones and omits some. The sample gives around 21,000 clones, about 80% of which show up once; over 15% is in the top ten. The sample here was PBMCs, taken in a trial of ipilimumab plus nivolumab as post-transplant consolidation. Every receptor here comes from a male donor with diffuse large B-cell lymphoma.

V usage is TRBV4-2 and J usage is TRBJ1-3, with D possibly being TRBD1 (5 bases). The CDR3 is made up of 19 amino acids. The V gene's germline CDR1 is LGHNA and CDR2 YNFKEQ. V was pared by 0 bases and J by 0 bases, with 18 bases between. The DNA of the CDR3 is TGTGCCAGCAGCCAAGATCTGGGACGGGTGCTTTACTCTGGAAACACCATATATTTT. It is translated as CASSQDLGRVLYSGNTIYF.

This clone was counted only a few times. V is TRBV7-2 and J is TRBJ1-1; D is uncertain. V was cut by 5 bases and J by 1 base, with 11 bases left in between. This CDR3 region has 14 residues. Germline CDR1 is SGHTA and CDR2 is FQGNSA. The CDR3 is CASSARSQNTEAFF. The DNA for the CDR3 is TGTGCCAGCAGCGCCAGGAGTCAGAACACTGAAGCTTTCTTT.

The chain couples TRBV9 to TRBJ2-7; tentatively, D is TRBD1 or TRBD2 (5 bases each). This CDR3 spans 15 amino acids. CDR1 is SGDLS, CDR2 YYNGEE, per germline. Trimming took 0 bases from V and 3 from J, leaving 13 bases between them. The CDR3, as DNA: TGTGCCAGCAGCGTAGATCCCGGGGACCTCTACGAGCAGTACTTC. Translated, it gives CASSVDPGDLYEQYF.

This chain uses TRBV7-2 with TRBJ2-2; D gene ambiguous. CDR3 length: 14 residues. V shed 5 bases and J shed 7 bases, with 14 bases lying between them. Per the germline V gene, CDR1 is SGHTA and CDR2 is FQGNSA. Written as DNA, the CDR3 is TGTGCCAGCAGCCAACTACGATCGGGCGGGGAGCTGTTTTTT. Translated: CASSQLRSGGELFF.

The V gene is TRBV7-9, the J gene TRBJ1-2; no firm D call. Germline V CDR1 and CDR2: SEHNR, FQNEAQ (reference sequence). The CDR3 consists of 16 residues. V was trimmed by 1 base and J by 7 bases, leaving 19 bases between them. CDR3 DNA: TGTGCCAGCAGCTTAGAGGCCGGCCGAGGTGGCGGTGGCTACACCTTC. Its protein is CASSLEAGRGGGGYTF.

V gene TRBV9 combines with J gene TRBJ2-5; D may be TRBD2 (5 bases). The V gene's germline CDR1 is SGDLS and CDR2 YYNGEE. Trimming took off 0 bases at V and 4 bases at J, with 16 bases between the two ends. This CDR3 comprises 16 residues. CDR3 region: CASSVGPRSGSETQYF. CDR3 in DNA: TGTGCCAGCAGCGTAGGCCCCCGCTCGGGGTCAGAGACCCAGTACTTC.

This chain links TRBV4-3 with TRBJ2-3, with D tentatively TRBD1 or TRBD2 (7 bases each). Germline CDR1 reads LGHNA; CDR2 reads YSLEER. There are 16 residues in the CDR3. Between the trimmed V and J ends, which lost 4 bases and 5 bases, there was a span of 19 bases. CDR3 amino acids: CASSPRGSRGGDTQYF. CDR3 nucleotide sequence: TGCGCCAGCAGCCCCCGAGGGTCCAGGGGGGGAGATACGCAGTATTTT.

In its sample, this clone ranks as medium-sized. V is TRBV7-2 and J is TRBJ2-1, with 10 positions matching TRBD2. The CDR3 loop spans 16 amino acids. Germline CDR1 and CDR2: SGHTA and FQGNSA. Trimming took 1 base from V and 7 from J; bases not matched to a gene: 7. The CDR3 loop is CASSLEPSGGLNEQFF. The CDR3 region has the DNA TGTGCCAGCAGCTTAGAGCCTAGCGGGGGTCTTAATGAGCAGTTCTTC.

This clone has more than one count but fewer than ten. The chain is built from TRBV5-5 and TRBJ2-3, with TRBD1 matching over 7 bases. With V trimmed by 3 bases and J by 4 bases, 11 bases remained unmatched. There are 16 residues in the CDR3. CDR1 is SGHKS and CDR2 is YYEKEE in the germline V gene (reference sequence). The CDR3 DNA reads TGTGCCAGCAGCTGGTACTCACAGGGGAGATCAGATACGCAGTATTTT. Translating it yields CASSWYSQGRSDTQYF.

The J gene is TRBJ2-1, the V gene TRBV5-6; a possible D gene is TRBD1 (6 bases). Germline V gene sequence: CDR1 SGHDT, CDR2 YYEEEE. V was cut by 3 bases and J by 0 bases, with 13 bases left in between. The CDR3 loop spans 16 amino acids. Written as DNA, the CDR3 is TGTGCCAGCAGCTCCTGGACAGAGAGCTCCTACAATGAGCAGTTCTTC. It specifies CASSSWTESSYNEQFF.

V is TRBV30 and J is TRBJ2-7; D gene uncertain. The CDR3 is made up of 11 amino acids. Germline CDR1 GTSNPN, CDR2 SVGIG (reference sequence). Trimming pared 2 bases from V and 6 bases from J, leaving 8 bases between. The CDR3, as DNA: TGTGCCTGGAGTTGGGGTTCCGAGCAGTACTTC. Amino acids: CAWSWGSEQYF. The variable domain in full, completed from reference TRBV30 and TRBJ2-7, reads SQTIHQWPATLVQPVGSPLSLECTVEGTSNPNLYWYRQAAGRGLQLLFYSVGIGQISSEVPQNLSASRPQDRQFILSSKKLLLSDSGFYLCAWSWGSEQYFGPGTRLTVT.

The chain is built from TRBV18 and TRBJ2-1, with TRBD1 matching over 8 bases. This CDR3 is 15 amino acids long. The junction had 6 bases not matched to a gene; V was cut back by 3 bases and J by 5 bases. Germline V lookup: CDR1 KGHSH, CDR2 LQKENI. For the CDR3, the DNA is TGTGCCAGCTCACCCGGGACAGGACAGAACAATGAGCAGTTCTTC. Translated: CASSPGTGQNNEQFF.

This rearrangement joins TRBV27 to TRBJ2-1; 13 bases line up with TRBD2. With V trimmed by 4 bases and J by 4 bases, 19 bases remained unmatched. Per the germline V gene, CDR1 is MNHEY and CDR2 is SMNVEV (reference sequence). The CDR3 contains 21 residues. The DNA of the CDR3 is TGTGCCAGCAGTTCTCGAAATACCCTCCGGACTAGCGGGGGTGTGTACAATGAGCAGTTCTTC. This gives the protein CASSSRNTLRTSGGVYNEQFF.

The V call is TRBV10-3, the J call TRBJ2-2, with 9 bases lining up with TRBD1. The CDR3 has 16 residues. V trimming: 0 bases; J trimming: 5 bases; junction bases outside the gene matches: 4. Germline V gene lookup returns CDR1 ENHRY and CDR2 SYGVKD. CDR3 sequence (DNA): TGTGCCATCAGTGAGTCAGGGACAGGGCGTACCGGGGAGCTGTTTTTT. Protein sequence: CAISESGTGRTGELFF.